Following are 10 T cell receptor beta chains from one sample sequenced in a study of T-cell reconstitution after alpha-beta-depleted transplantation in children. Unique molecular identifiers were used to barcode this TCRbeta library. TCRdb itself ran the PCR reads through MiXCR, one entry per CDR3 protein. Here the sample spans about a million distinct CDR3 sequences, around 30% being singletons. Specimen: PBMCs, mostly from graft donor cells, collected 360 days after TCRalphabeta/CD19-depleted stem cell transplant. Receptor source: a boy in the first two years of life who had a stem cell transplant for SCID, so the T cells may come from the graft donor.

This clonotype turned up a few times. This chain connects TRBV11-2 to TRBJ2-6; 8 bases are shared with TRBD1. Losses at the gene ends were 2 bases for V and 0 bases for J; bases not matched to a gene: 12. The CDR3 covers 20 residues. Germline loops: CDR1 SGHAT, CDR2 FQNNGV. This CDR3 reads CASSLKRAGGKLSGANVLTF. The CDR3 DNA sequence: TGTGCCAGCAGCTTAAAGAGGGCAGGGGGCAAGCTCTCTGGGGCCAACGTCCTGACTTTC.

The CDR3 DNA sequence: TGTGCCAGCAGCCGGGACAGGGGTATAGAGACCCAGTACTTC. Protein sequence: CASSRDRGIETQYF. The rearrangement links TRBV7-6 to TRBJ2-5, with TRBD1 matching over 10 bases. The CDR3 runs to 14 residues. In germline, CDR1 is SGHVS, CDR2 FNYEAQ. V trimming: 5 bases; J trimming: 4 bases; junction bases outside the gene matches: 4.

The V call is TRBV12-3 or TRBV12-4, the J call TRBJ2-4, with 7 bases fitting TRBD1. J lost 3 bases, V lost 7 bases, and 6 bases had no gene match. CDR3 size: 14 residues. The CDR3 is CASTPGGNKNIQYF. CDR3 bases: TGTGCCAGCACCCCAGGGGGAAACAAAAACATTCAGTACTTC.

CDR3 sequence (DNA): TGCGCCAGCAGCGTACAGGGGCAGGGGGGGATGATAGGCAACACTGAAGCTTTCTTT. This encodes CASSVQGQGGMIGNTEAFF. This chain connects TRBV5-1 to TRBJ1-1, with 7 bases that match TRBD1. The CDR3 runs to 19 residues. Trimming cost V 4 bases and J 2 bases; bases outside gene matches: 20. CDR1 is SGHRS and CDR2 is YFSETQ in the germline V gene.

This clonotype was detected only a few times. This chain links TRBV29-1 with TRBJ2-1; D ambiguous. The germline V gene encodes CDR1 SQVTM and CDR2 ANQGSEA. Trimming shortened V by 5 bases and J by 0 bases, and 14 bases separated the two germline ends. This CDR3 comprises 15 residues. The chain's CDR3 is CSVLSSESSYNEQFF. CDR3 bases: TGCAGCGTTCTTAGTTCGGAGAGCTCCTACAATGAGCAGTTCTTC.

The chain employs TRBV20-1 and TRBJ1-5; 12 bases agree with TRBD1. CDR3 size: 16 residues. The germline gives CDR1 DFQATT, CDR2 SNEGSKA (reference sequence). The trim removed 5 bases at V and 5 bases at J, leaving 10 bases unmatched. The CDR3 DNA is TGCAGTGCTCAGCCCTCCGGGACAGGGGGCGATCAGCCCCAGCATTTT. Translating gives CSAQPSGTGGDQPQHF.

This clonotype was counted a few times. The J gene is TRBJ2-1, the V gene TRBV7-2; D is unresolved. Trimming took 3 bases from V and 0 from J, leaving 9 bases between them. The CDR3 loop spans 15 amino acids. Germline loops: CDR1 SGHTA, CDR2 FQGNSA. The CDR3 coding sequence is TGTGCCAGCAGCTTTGCCAGGAACTCCTACAATGAGCAGTTCTTC. Translation: CASSFARNSYNEQFF.

The genes are TRBV3-1 and TRBJ2-1, with 7 bases that match TRBD2. The CDR3 runs 15 residues. Trimming cost V 4 bases and J 8 bases; bases outside gene matches: 11. Germline CDR1 LGHDT, CDR2 YNNKEL (reference sequence). The chain's CDR3 is CASSLPSGRRHEQFF. The CDR3 DNA is TGTGCCAGCAGCCTTCCTAGCGGAAGACGGCATGAGCAGTTCTTC.

Here the CDR3 DNA reads TGCAGTGCTAGTACGACTAGCGGGGGGGCCTGGTTTTACTACAATGAGCAGTTCTTC. As protein: CSASTTSGGAWFYYNEQFF. The chain couples TRBV20-1 to TRBJ2-1; 14 bases match TRBD2. After removal of 3 bases from V and 3 bases from J, the junction contained 13 bases not matched to a gene. CDR1 and CDR2 (germline): DFQATT, SNEGSKA (reference sequence). The CDR3 has 19 residues.

This rearrangement joins TRBV5-5 to TRBJ1-1; TRBD1 agrees at 9 bases. Germline V lookup: CDR1 SGHKS, CDR2 YYEKEE (reference sequence). CDR3 length equals 18 residues. V was pared by 4 bases and J by 1 base, with 14 bases of the junction left unmatched. The CDR3 protein is CASSRKTGTGNGNTEAFF. The CDR3 DNA is TGTGCCAGCAGCAGGAAAACCGGGACAGGGAATGGGAACACTGAAGCTTTCTTT.